Shown below are 16 T cell receptor beta chains from a single sample sequenced in a study of T-cell memory formation after mild COVID-19 (dated by TCRdb to the early 2020s). Libraries were made using 5' RACE. The sequencer was an Illumina NovaSeq 6000. TCRdb handled the public reads itself, with Q25 trimming in fastp and clone calling in MiXCR, and kept productive beta chains. Duplicate CDR3 protein sequences are folded into a single record with the most common DNA and genes. The sample table lists 250,000 to 350,000 distinct CDR3 sequences, roughly 15% of them with a count of one. The top ten clones comprise 20% to 25% of the sample. Sequences were obtained from PBMCs or a T cell subset sorted from them (not recorded which). The receptors were gathered from a man between 18 and 29 years old who had mild COVID-19 (a few samples of this study predate the infection). The sample titles of this study are shuffled in the database, so cell type and time point are left out; the donor was told from shared clones.

The V call is TRBV24-1, the J call TRBJ2-3, with D tentatively TRBD2 (5 bases). The CDR3 has 20 amino acids. V lost 0 bases and J lost 2, with 23 bases in between. CDR1 KGHDR and CDR2 SFDVKD come from the germline V gene. The CDR3 sequence: CATSDLRVGEGSRYTDTQYF. In nucleotides, the CDR3 is TGTGCCACCAGTGATTTGCGGGTTGGCGAGGGCAGCCGGTACACAGATACGCAGTATTTT.

This clonotype was seen only a few times. This chain links TRBV10-2 with TRBJ2-3, with 7 nucleotides matching TRBD2. V was clipped by 10 bases and J by 5 bases; unmatched bases: 12. CDR3 length: 14 amino acids. From germline, CDR1 is WSHSY and CDR2 SAAADI. The CDR3 bases are TGCGCCACAGTTCAGCGGGGCGAGGGAGATACGCAGTATTTT. This sequence encodes CATVQRGEGDTQYF.

V usage is TRBV10-3 and J usage is TRBJ1-3; no reliable D call. V shed 8 bases and J shed 8 bases, with 16 bases lying between them. The CDR3 spans 13 residues. Germline CDR1 ENHRY, CDR2 SYGVKD. This CDR3 reads CAIGPAFMHTIYF. The CDR3 nucleotides are TGTGCCATCGGACCGGCCTTTATGCACACCATATATTTT.

This clonotype was counted many times. V usage is TRBV5-1 and J usage is TRBJ1-2, with a tentative D call TRBD1 (5 bases). The germline V gene has CDR1 SGHRS and CDR2 YFSETQ. The CDR3 totals 15 residues. V lost 4 bases and J lost 5, with 18 bases in between. In DNA form, the CDR3 reads TGCGCCAGCAGCCGGGACGCGACCTACGCTTATGGCTACACCTTC. This encodes CASSRDATYAYGYTF.

The table lists this clonotype with many counts. The genes are TRBV4-3 and TRBJ2-6, with a weak D call TRBD1 (6 bases). CDR3 length: 15 amino acids. The V end was cut by 2 bases, the J end by 2 bases, with 7 bases between. Germline V gene sequence: CDR1 LGHNA, CDR2 YSLEER. The CDR3: CASSQNRAGANVLTF. The CDR3 region has the DNA TGCGCCAGCAGCCAAAACAGGGCTGGGGCCAACGTCCTGACTTTC.

The rearrangement links TRBV29-1 to TRBJ2-3, with a tentative D call TRBD1 (6 bases). Germline assignment: CDR1 SQVTM and CDR2 ANQGSEA. The V end lost 8 bases, the J end lost 2 bases, and 20 bases lay between the germline ends. This CDR3 comprises 15 residues. CDR3 sequence reads: CSHDAGDPSTDTQYF. Here the CDR3 DNA reads TGCAGCCACGACGCAGGGGACCCCTCCACAGATACGCAGTATTTT.

There are a few counts of this clonotype. The chain links TRBV7-2 to TRBJ2-1; the D call may be TRBD1 or TRBD2 (5 bases each). The germline gives CDR1 SGHTA, CDR2 FQGNSA. Trimming shortened V by 4 bases and J by 2 bases, and 12 bases separated the two germline ends. This CDR3 region has 15 residues. The CDR3 coding sequence is TGTGCCAGCAGCTCGGGACGCCGCGCCTACAATGAGCAGTTCTTC. It translates to CASSSGRRAYNEQFF.

The V gene is TRBV28, the J gene TRBJ2-5; 9 bases match TRBD2. CDR1 is MDHEN and CDR2 is SYDVKM in the germline V gene. The trim removed 6 bases at V and 6 bases at J, leaving 5 bases unmatched. The CDR3 has 13 residues. DNA for the CDR3: TGTGCCAGCAGCCCGGGACTAGCCCAGACCCAGTACTTC. It is translated as CASSPGLAQTQYF.

This chain uses TRBV4-2 with TRBJ1-4; D not resolved. Trimming stripped 0 bases from V and 6 bases from J, with 8 bases between. Germline V gene sequence: CDR1 LGHNA, CDR2 YNFKEQ. The CDR3 runs to 14 residues. The CDR3 here is CASSQEWLDEKLFF. CDR3 sequence (DNA): TGTGCCAGCAGCCAAGAGTGGCTAGATGAAAAACTGTTTTTT.

The chain employs TRBV2 and TRBJ2-3; D remains ambiguous. CDR1 is SNHLY and CDR2 is FYNNEI in the germline V gene. This CDR3 is built from 13 residues. Trimming pared 1 base from V and 5 bases from J, leaving 7 bases between. CDR3 coding DNA: TGTGCCAGCAGTGAAGGGGGAAGAGATACGCAGTATTTT. Its translation: CASSEGGRDTQYF.

This clonotype was counted a few times. The chain uses TRBV6-1 and TRBJ2-2, with D possibly matching TRBD2 (6 bases). V lost 7 bases and J lost 5, with 20 bases in between. The CDR3 consists of 16 residues. Germline values: CDR1 MNHNS, CDR2 SASEGT. The CDR3 nucleotides are TGTGCCAGCACGACTAGGAGGTCGGCGAGTACCGGGGAGCTGTTTTTT. The encoded protein is CASTTRRSASTGELFF.

This clonotype was seen a handful of times. This chain links TRBV7-8 with TRBJ2-5, with 10 bases matching TRBD1. The V segment lost 5 bases and the J segment 2 bases; nucleotides outside the gene matches: 8. The CDR3 has 16 residues. From germline, CDR1 is SGHVS and CDR2 FQNEAQ. CDR3 nucleotides: TGTGCCAGCAGCCGAACCGGGACAGGGGTACAAGAGACCCAGTACTTC. Encoded protein: CASSRTGTGVQETQYF.

V usage is TRBV7-2 and J usage is TRBJ1-2; possibly TRBD1 for D (6 bases). The CDR3 is 15 amino acids. Trimming took off 4 bases at V and 7 bases at J, with 19 bases between the two ends. Germline V CDR1 and CDR2: SGHTA, FQGNSA. The CDR3 coding sequence is TGTGCCAGCAGCTCGCAACAGGGAACGTACGGTGGCTACACCTTC. Its protein is CASSSQQGTYGGYTF.

This clonotype was observed a handful of times. This rearrangement joins TRBV6-4 to TRBJ1-6, with 7 bases aligning to TRBD1. The CDR3 has 13 residues. J lost 10 bases, V lost 10 bases, and 10 bases had no gene match. The germline V gene has CDR1 MRHNA and CDR2 SNTAGT. CDR3 DNA: TGTGCCACTCCGGGGAAGGGGGCATCACCCCTCCACTTT. Translating gives CATPGKGASPLHF.

The gene calls are TRBV7-2 and TRBJ1-1, with D perhaps matching TRBD1 (6 bases). With 7 bases removed from V and 3 bases from J, the gap between germline ends came to 12 bases. The CDR3 has 13 residues. Germline V gene sequence: CDR1 SGHTA, CDR2 FQGNSA. The CDR3 DNA is TGTGCCAGCAACAACAGGGTAGACACTGAAGCTTTCTTT. This sequence encodes CASNNRVDTEAFF.

This chain connects TRBV20-1 to TRBJ2-7; 9 nucleotides align to TRBD1. Germline CDR1 DFQATT, CDR2 SNEGSKA (reference sequence). After removal of 1 base from V and 5 bases from J, the junction contained 3 bases not matched to a gene. CDR3 size: 13 residues. CDR3 protein: CSARADRGHEQYF. As DNA, the CDR3 is TGCAGTGCTAGAGCGGACAGGGGTCACGAGCAGTACTTC.